The 18 T cell receptor beta chains given below trace back to one sample, sequenced in a study of blood T cell repertoires in COVID-19. This table comes from immunoSEQ multiplex PCR, and its TCRdb copy is limited to in-frame clones, with some not included. The table has about 59,000 clones, 70% to 80% seen once. What was sequenced was peripheral blood. The receptors derive from a human donor in a cohort sampled during active COVID-19.

This chain uses TRBV25-1 with TRBJ2-1; TRBD1 agrees at 9 bases. CDR1 is MGHDK and CDR2 is SYGVNS in the germline V gene. This CDR3 is 16 amino acids long. Trimming removed 2 bases from V and 2 bases from J; junction bases left unmatched: 4. The chain's CDR3 is CASSEPRDRAYNEQFF. CDR3 DNA sequence: TGTGCCAGCAGTGAACCCCGGGACAGGGCCTACAATGAGCAGTTCTTC.

The chain links TRBV24-1 to TRBJ2-3; 7 bases map to TRBD2. V shed 5 bases, J shed 2 bases, and the junction held 6 bases outside the gene matches. The CDR3 is 15 amino acids. Germline V CDR1 and CDR2: KGHDR, SFDVKD. CDR3 sequence (DNA): TGTGCCACCAGTGCGGGGGGAGCCACCACAGATACGCAGTATTTT. Protein sequence: CATSAGGATTDTQYF.

The chain couples TRBV7-2 to TRBJ2-7, with 8 bases lining up with TRBD2. V was clipped by 5 bases and J by 2 bases; unmatched bases: 11. CDR1 SGHTA and CDR2 FQGNSA come from the germline V gene. The CDR3 has 16 amino acids. As DNA, the CDR3 is TGTGCCAGCAGCCCAGAACGCGGGAGGACCCCCTACGAGCAGTACTTC. This codes for CASSPERGRTPYEQYF. The whole variable domain, remainder taken from reference TRBV7-2 and TRBJ2-7, is GAGVSQSPSNKVTEKGKDVELRCDPISGHTALYWYRQSLGQGLEFLIYFQGNSAPDKSGLPSDRFSAERTGGSVSTLTIQRTQQEDSAVYLCASSPERGRTPYEQYFGPGTRLTVT.

The chain has TRBV5-4 and TRBJ2-3, with a weak D call TRBD2 (5 bases). The CDR3 is made up of 13 amino acids. Germline loops: CDR1 SGHNT, CDR2 YYREEE (reference sequence). V lost 1 base and J 3 bases, leaving 6 bases between the germline ends. The chain's CDR3 is CASSLPGTDTQYF. In nucleotides, the CDR3 is TGTGCCAGCAGCTTGCCGGGAACAGATACGCAGTATTTT.

The chain has TRBV5-1 and TRBJ2-2; 7 bases align to TRBD2. Trimming at V came to 2 bases and at J to 0 bases, leaving 1 base not matched to a gene. This CDR3 comprises 15 residues. Germline-derived CDR1 and CDR2 are SGHRS and YFSETQ. The CDR3, as DNA: TGCGCCAGCAGCTTTAGCGGGTCGAACACCGGGGAGCTGTTTTTT. It specifies CASSFSGSNTGELFF.

J is TRBJ2-3 and V is TRBV24-1; D gene unclear. CDR1 is KGHDR, CDR2 SFDVKD, per germline. Trimming cost V 7 bases and J 6 bases, with 10 bases left between them. CDR3 length equals 12 residues. CDR3 residues: CATRGDLDTQYF. CDR3 bases: TGTGCCACCAGGGGCGATTTGGATACGCAGTATTTT.

The rearrangement joins TRBV7-2 to TRBJ1-3; D remains ambiguous. V lost 5 bases to trimming and J lost 0 bases, with 5 bases between them. CDR1 is SGHTA and CDR2 is FQGNSA in the germline V gene. The length of the CDR3 is 13 residues. CDR3 DNA sequence: TGTGCCAGCAGCCCAGGCTCTGGAAACACCATATATTTT. It encodes CASSPGSGNTIYF.

A remark on this clone: Given the absence of the conserved phenylalanine or tryptophan at the CDR3 end, a read error is likely. The DNA is omitted, as the CDR3 cannot be located on it reliably, and the CDR3 follows TCRdb's listing. This rearrangement joins TRBV6-4 to TRBJ2-7; TRBD1 reflects the table's D call only, with no check against the DNA. A total of 11 residues make up the CDR3, ends included. Germline assignment: CDR1 MRHNA and CDR2 SNTAGT. The CDR3 sequence is CASSDDGTGGI.

This chain joins TRBV24-1 and TRBJ1-2; perhaps TRBD1 as D (6 bases). The V end lost 2 bases, the J end lost 3 bases, and 9 bases lay between the germline ends. CDR1 is KGHDR, CDR2 SFDVKD, per germline. The CDR3 has 14 amino acids. The CDR3 here is CATSDYRVDYGYTF. The CDR3 region has the DNA TGTGCCACCAGTGATTACAGGGTGGACTATGGCTACACCTTC.

V is TRBV6-2 or TRBV6-3 and J is TRBJ2-7; 10 bases fit TRBD1. V dropped 6 bases and J dropped 6; count of bases not matched to a gene: 5. The CDR3 extends over 13 amino acids. Germline V gene data show CDR1 as MNHEY and CDR2 as SVGEGT. The CDR3 DNA reads as TGTGCCAGCAGCCACCGGGACAGGGGCGAGCAGTACTTC. It specifies CASSHRDRGEQYF.

This rearrangement joins TRBV6-5 to TRBJ2-6; TRBD1 matches at 8 bases. CDR1 MNHEY and CDR2 SVGAGI come from the germline V gene. The CDR3 covers 15 residues. J was trimmed by 2 bases and V by 6 bases; bases with no gene match: 3. DNA for the CDR3: TGTGCCAGCAGGCCACAGGGGGCTGGGGCCAACGTCCTGACTTTC. Its protein product is CASRPQGAGANVLTF.

This chain connects TRBV25-1 to TRBJ2-5; the match to TRBD1 covers 9 bases. Germline loops: CDR1 MGHDK, CDR2 SYGVNS. CDR3 length: 15 residues. Unmatched junction bases numbered 5, after V lost 4 bases and J lost 2 bases. CDR3 sequence (DNA): TGTGCCAGCAGTGTCCTAGGGACAGGGCAAGAGACCCAGTACTTC. Protein: CASSVLGTGQETQYF. Full variable domain (outside the CDR3, taken from reference TRBV25-1 and TRBJ2-5): EADIYQTPRYLVIGTGKKITLECSQTMGHDKMYWYQQDPGMELHLIHYSYGVNSTEKGDLSSESTVSRIRTEHFPLTLESARPSHTSQYLCASSVLGTGQETQYFGPGTRLLVL.

The V call is TRBV6-5, the J call TRBJ2-7, with 8 bases lining up with TRBD1. Germline loops: CDR1 MNHEY, CDR2 SVGAGI. The V gene end was trimmed by 6 bases and the J gene end by 3 bases; junction bases not matched to a gene: 10. The CDR3 is 15 residues long. CDR3 sequence: CASSPHPGQGYEQYF. Written as DNA, the CDR3 is TGTGCCAGCAGCCCACATCCCGGACAGGGCTACGAGCAGTACTTC.

This rearrangement joins TRBV28 to TRBJ2-1, with D unclear. V was clipped by 7 bases and J by 4 bases, with 2 bases between them. Germline CDR1 is MDHEN and CDR2 is SYDVKM. CDR3 size: 10 residues. The CDR3 DNA sequence: TGTGCCAGCACTTACAATGAGCAGTTCTTC. Protein: CASTYNEQFF.

The chain couples TRBV6-6 to TRBJ2-1, with D perhaps matching TRBD1 (5 bases). The CDR3 runs 15 residues. Between the trimmed V and J ends, which lost 5 bases and 4 bases, there was a span of 15 bases. Germline V CDR1 and CDR2: MNHNY, SVGAGI (reference sequence). CDR3 region: CASSLTDLQYNEQFF. For the CDR3, the DNA is TGTGCCAGCAGTCTGACAGACTTGCAATACAATGAGCAGTTCTTC.

V is TRBV7-2 and J is TRBJ2-1, with 9 bases aligning to TRBD2. Trimming took 4 bases from V and 4 from J; bases not matched to a gene: 8. This CDR3 has 16 amino acids. Germline V gene lookup returns CDR1 SGHTA and CDR2 FQGNSA. CDR3 region: CASSSFSGSSYNEQFF. The DNA for the CDR3 is TGTGCCAGCAGCTCCTTTAGCGGGAGCAGTTACAATGAGCAGTTCTTC. Looking up the rest from reference TRBV7-2 and TRBJ2-1 gives the full variable domain: GAGVSQSPSNKVTEKGKDVELRCDPISGHTALYWYRQSLGQGLEFLIYFQGNSAPDKSGLPSDRFSAERTGGSVSTLTIQRTQQEDSAVYLCASSSFSGSSYNEQFFGPGTRLTVL.

The V call is TRBV20-1, the J call TRBJ1-1, with a weak D call TRBD1 (5 bases). Germline values: CDR1 DFQATT, CDR2 SNEGSKA (reference sequence). The V and J ends lost 5 bases and 1 base respectively, with 5 bases between them. The CDR3 extends over 11 amino acids. CDR3 nucleotide sequence: TGCAGTGCTCAGGGGAACACTGAAGCTTTCTTT. Protein product: CSAQGNTEAFF.

The rearrangement joins TRBV4-1 to TRBJ2-1; 8 nucleotides align to TRBD1. CDR3 size: 15 residues. Germline assignment: CDR1 MGHRA and CDR2 YSYEKL. With 0 bases clipped from V and 8 bases from J, the junction kept 6 bases outside the gene matches. Here the CDR3 reads CASSQETGGYDEQFF. Written as DNA, the CDR3 is TGCGCCAGCAGCCAAGAAACAGGGGGATACGATGAGCAGTTCTTC.